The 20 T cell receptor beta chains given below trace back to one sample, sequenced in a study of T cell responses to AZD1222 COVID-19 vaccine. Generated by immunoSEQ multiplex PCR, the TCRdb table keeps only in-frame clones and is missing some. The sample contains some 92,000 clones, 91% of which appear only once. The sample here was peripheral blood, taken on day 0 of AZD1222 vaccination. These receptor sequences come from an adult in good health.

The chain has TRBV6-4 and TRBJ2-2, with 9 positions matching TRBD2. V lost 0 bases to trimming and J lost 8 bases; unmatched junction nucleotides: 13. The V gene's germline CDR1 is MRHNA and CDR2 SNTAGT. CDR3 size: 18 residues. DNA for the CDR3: TGTGCCAGCAGTGACTCGAGTAATAGCGGGAGACAACTGGGGGAGCTGTTTTTT. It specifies CASSDSSNSGRQLGELFF.

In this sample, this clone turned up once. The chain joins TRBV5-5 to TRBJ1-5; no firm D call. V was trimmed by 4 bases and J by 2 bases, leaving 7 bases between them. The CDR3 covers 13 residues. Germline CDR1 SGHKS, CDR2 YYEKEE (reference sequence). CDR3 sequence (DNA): TGTGCCAGCAGCCCCGATCGCAATCAGCCCCAGCATTTT. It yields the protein CASSPDRNQPQHF.

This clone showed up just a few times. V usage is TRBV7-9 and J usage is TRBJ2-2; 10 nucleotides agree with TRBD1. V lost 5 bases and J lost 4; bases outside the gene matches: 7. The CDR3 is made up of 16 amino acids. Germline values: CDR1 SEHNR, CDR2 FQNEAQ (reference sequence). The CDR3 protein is CASSDRGRGGTGELFF. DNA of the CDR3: TGTGCCAGCAGCGACAGGGGGCGCGGGGGCACCGGGGAGCTGTTTTTT.

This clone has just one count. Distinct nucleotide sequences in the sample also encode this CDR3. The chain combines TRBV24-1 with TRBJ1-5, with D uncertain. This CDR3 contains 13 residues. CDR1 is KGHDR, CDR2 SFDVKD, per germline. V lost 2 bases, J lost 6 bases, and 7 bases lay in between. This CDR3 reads CATSDSRGQPQHF. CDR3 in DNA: TGTGCCACCAGTGATTCGCGGGGTCAGCCCCAGCATTTT.

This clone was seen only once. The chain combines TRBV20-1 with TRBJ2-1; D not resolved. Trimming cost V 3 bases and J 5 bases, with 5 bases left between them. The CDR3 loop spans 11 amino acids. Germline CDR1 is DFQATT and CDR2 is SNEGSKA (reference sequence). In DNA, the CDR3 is TGCAGTGCTAGTGATAACAATGAGCAGTTCTTC. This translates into CSASDNNEQFF.

The CDR3 reads CASSLGPQGTQNIQYF. The CDR3 nucleotides are TGCGCCAGCAGCTTGGGGCCACAGGGTACTCAAAACATTCAGTACTTC. V is TRBV5-1 and J is TRBJ2-4; D is possibly TRBD1 (6 bases). CDR1 is SGHRS and CDR2 is YFSETQ in the germline V gene. The V end lost 0 bases, the J end lost 5 bases, and 15 bases lay between the germline ends. The CDR3 is 16 amino acids.

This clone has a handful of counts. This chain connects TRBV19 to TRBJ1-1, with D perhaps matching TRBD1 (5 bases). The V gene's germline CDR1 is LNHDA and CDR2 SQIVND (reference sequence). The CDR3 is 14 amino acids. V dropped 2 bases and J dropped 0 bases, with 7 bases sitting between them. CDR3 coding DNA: TGTGCCAGTAGTATACAGGGCGTGAACACTGAAGCTTTCTTT. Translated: CASSIQGVNTEAFF.

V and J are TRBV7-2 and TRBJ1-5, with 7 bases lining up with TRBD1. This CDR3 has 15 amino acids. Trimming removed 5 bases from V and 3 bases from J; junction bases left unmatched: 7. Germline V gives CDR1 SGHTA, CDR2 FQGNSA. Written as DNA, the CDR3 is TGTGCCAGCAGCCAAGCGACAGGGTTCAATCAGCCCCAGCATTTT. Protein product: CASSQATGFNQPQHF.

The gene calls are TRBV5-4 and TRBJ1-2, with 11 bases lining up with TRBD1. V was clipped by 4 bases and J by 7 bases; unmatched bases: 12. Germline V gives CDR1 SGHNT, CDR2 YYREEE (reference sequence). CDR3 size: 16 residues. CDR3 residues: CASSPMIRDRGGGYTF. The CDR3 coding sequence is TGTGCCAGCAGCCCAATGATCCGGGACAGGGGGGGTGGCTACACCTTC.

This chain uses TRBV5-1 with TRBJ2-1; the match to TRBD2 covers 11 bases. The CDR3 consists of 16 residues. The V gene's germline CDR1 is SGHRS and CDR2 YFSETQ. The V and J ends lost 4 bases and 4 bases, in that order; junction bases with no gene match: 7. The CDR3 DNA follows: TGCGCCAGCAGCCCACAACTAGCGGGGGTTTACAATGAGCAGTTCTTC. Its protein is CASSPQLAGVYNEQFF.

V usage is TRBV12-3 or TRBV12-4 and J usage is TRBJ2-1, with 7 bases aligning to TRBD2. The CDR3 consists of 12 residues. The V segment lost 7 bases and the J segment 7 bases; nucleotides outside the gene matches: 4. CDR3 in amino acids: CASNDSGNEQFF. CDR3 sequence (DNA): TGTGCCAGCAATGATAGCGGGAATGAGCAGTTCTTC.

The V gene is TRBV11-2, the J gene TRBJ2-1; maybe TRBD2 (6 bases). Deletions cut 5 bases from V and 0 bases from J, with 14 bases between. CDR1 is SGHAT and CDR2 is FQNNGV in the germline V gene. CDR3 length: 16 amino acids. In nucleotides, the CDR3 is TGTGCCAGCAGCCCTGGGACTTCAAGCTCCTACAATGAGCAGTTCTTC. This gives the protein CASSPGTSSSYNEQFF.

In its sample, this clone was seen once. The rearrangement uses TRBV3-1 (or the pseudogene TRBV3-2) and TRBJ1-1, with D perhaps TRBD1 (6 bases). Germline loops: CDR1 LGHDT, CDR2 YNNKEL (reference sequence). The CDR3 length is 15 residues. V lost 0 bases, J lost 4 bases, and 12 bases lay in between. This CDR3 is CASSQDDGQITEAFF. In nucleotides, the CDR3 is TGTGCCAGCAGCCAAGACGACGGACAGATCACTGAAGCTTTCTTT.

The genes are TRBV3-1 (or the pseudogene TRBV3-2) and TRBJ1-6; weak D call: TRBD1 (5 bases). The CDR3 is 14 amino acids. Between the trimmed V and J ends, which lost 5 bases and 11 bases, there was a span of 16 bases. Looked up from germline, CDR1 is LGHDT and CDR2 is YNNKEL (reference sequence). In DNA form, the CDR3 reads TGTGCCAGCAGCACCCGGGGCGGATCACCACCCCTCCACTTT. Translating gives CASSTRGGSPPLHF.

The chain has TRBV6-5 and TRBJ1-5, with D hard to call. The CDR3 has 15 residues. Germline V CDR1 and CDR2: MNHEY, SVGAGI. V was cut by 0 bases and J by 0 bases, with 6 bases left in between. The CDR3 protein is CASSYSVTSNQPQHF. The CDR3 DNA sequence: TGTGCCAGCAGTTACTCAGTCACTAGCAATCAGCCCCAGCATTTT.

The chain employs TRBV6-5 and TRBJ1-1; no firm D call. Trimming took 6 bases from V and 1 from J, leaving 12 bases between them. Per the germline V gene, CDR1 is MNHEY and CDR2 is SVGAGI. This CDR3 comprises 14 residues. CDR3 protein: CASRNPGANTEAFF. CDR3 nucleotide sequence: TGTGCCAGCAGAAATCCGGGAGCGAACACTGAAGCTTTCTTT.

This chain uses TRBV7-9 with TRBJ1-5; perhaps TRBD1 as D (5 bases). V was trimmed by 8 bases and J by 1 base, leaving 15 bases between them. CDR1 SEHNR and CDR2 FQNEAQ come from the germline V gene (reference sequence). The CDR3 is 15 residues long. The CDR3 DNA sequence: TGTGCCAGCGGTTCGGTTGGGGACAGCAATCAGCCCCAGCATTTT. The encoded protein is CASGSVGDSNQPQHF.

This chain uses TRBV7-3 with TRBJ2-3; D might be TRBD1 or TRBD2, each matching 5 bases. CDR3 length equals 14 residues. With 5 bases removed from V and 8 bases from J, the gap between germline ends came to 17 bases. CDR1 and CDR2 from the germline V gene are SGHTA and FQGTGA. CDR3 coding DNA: TGTGCCAGCAGCCGGGGCCGGCCCACCGGTACGCAGTATTTT. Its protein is CASSRGRPTGTQYF.

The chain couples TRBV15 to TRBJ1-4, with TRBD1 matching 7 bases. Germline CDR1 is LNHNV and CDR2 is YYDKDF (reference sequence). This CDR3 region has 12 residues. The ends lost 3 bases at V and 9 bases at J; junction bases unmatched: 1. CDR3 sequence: CATSRGQQKLFF. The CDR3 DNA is TGTGCCACCAGCAGGGGACAGCAAAAACTGTTTTTT.

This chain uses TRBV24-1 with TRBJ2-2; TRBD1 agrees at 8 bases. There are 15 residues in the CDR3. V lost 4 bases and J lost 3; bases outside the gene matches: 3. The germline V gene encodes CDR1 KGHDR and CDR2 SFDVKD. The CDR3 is CATSDPDRDTGELFF. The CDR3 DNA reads TGTGCCACCAGTGACCCGGACAGGGACACCGGGGAGCTGTTTTTT.